The 25 T cell receptor beta chains in this list originate from one sample, sequenced in a study of OX40 agonist ivuxolimab in advanced cancers. Repertoires were generated with immunoSEQ multiplex PCR, while TCRdb's copy carries only in-frame clones and drops some. The repertoire holds 55,000 or so clones, with 86% as singletons. Sequencing used CD4+ or CD8+ T cells sorted from blood, obtained in a trial of the OX40 agonist ivuxolimab. Receptor source: an adult with an advanced solid tumor such as melanoma, head and neck, liver or kidney cancer.

The genes are TRBV27 and TRBJ1-5; D is possibly TRBD1 (6 bases). Between the trimmed V and J ends, which lost 6 bases and 2 bases, there was a span of 14 bases. This CDR3 comprises 15 residues. Germline CDR1 reads MNHEY; CDR2 reads SMNVEV (reference sequence). The CDR3 DNA sequence: TGTGCCAGCAGACCACAGGGATTCGGCAATCAGCCCCAGCATTTT. Its protein is CASRPQGFGNQPQHF.

The CDR3 coding sequence is TGTGCCAGTACTCTAAGGGTGGGGGAGCCCCAGCATTTT. It translates to CASTLRVGEPQHF. V and J are TRBV19 and TRBJ1-5; a possible D gene is TRBD1 (5 bases). This CDR3 region has 13 residues. Germline CDR1 reads LNHDA; CDR2 reads SQIVND (reference sequence). The ends were cut back, 7 bases at V and 8 bases at J, with 15 bases in the middle.

This chain links TRBV2 with TRBJ1-1; D not certain. Germline-derived CDR1 and CDR2 are SNHLY and FYNNEI. Trimming shortened V by 5 bases and J by 1 base, and 8 bases separated the two germline ends. The CDR3 is made up of 13 amino acids. The CDR3 region has the DNA TGTGCCAGCAGTCTAGAACAGAACACTGAAGCTTTCTTT. Translating it yields CASSLEQNTEAFF. Full variable domain (missing parts from reference TRBV2 and TRBJ1-1): EPEVTQTPSHQVTQMGQEVILRCVPISNHLYFYWYRQILGQKVEFLVSFYNNEISEKSEIFDDQFSVERPDGSNFTLKIRSTKLEDSAMYFCASSLEQNTEAFFGQGTRLTVV.

The chain uses TRBV30 and TRBJ1-1; no definite D call. V lost 2 bases, J lost 10 bases, and 23 bases lay in between. CDR1 GTSNPN and CDR2 SVGIG come from the germline V gene (reference sequence). The CDR3 is made up of 15 amino acids. CDR3 sequence reads: CAWSISPQRYPRAFF. The CDR3 region has the DNA TGTGCCTGGAGTATTTCCCCTCAGCGTTACCCTCGAGCTTTCTTT.

The chain links TRBV6-5 to TRBJ1-4; D perhaps matches TRBD1 (5 bases). V was trimmed by 4 bases and J by 5 bases, leaving 11 bases between them. The CDR3 spans 14 residues. CDR1 is MNHEY and CDR2 is SVGAGI in the germline V gene. CDR3 amino acids: CASSLTRVNEKLFF. The CDR3 DNA reads as TGTGCCAGCAGTTTAACCAGGGTAAATGAAAAACTGTTTTTT.

V and J are TRBV9 and TRBJ2-7, with a possible D match to TRBD1 (6 bases). V was cut by 4 bases and J by 5 bases, with 7 bases left in between. The CDR3 contains 11 residues. Germline CDR1 and CDR2: SGDLS and YYNGEE. As DNA, the CDR3 is TGTGCCAGCAGCCGGGACAACGAGCAGTACTTC. This translates into CASSRDNEQYF. Combining the CDR3 with reference TRBV9 and TRBJ2-7 gives the whole variable domain DSGVTQTPKHLITATGQRVTLRCSPRSGDLSVYWYQQSLDQGLQFLIQYYNGEERAKGNILERFSAQQFPDLHSELNLSSLELGDSALYFCASSRDNEQYFGPGTRLTVT.

The chain links TRBV18 to TRBJ2-6; D is perhaps TRBD2 (6 bases). Per the germline V gene, CDR1 is KGHSH and CDR2 is LQKENI. Deletions cut 3 bases from V and 2 bases from J, with 11 bases between. CDR3 size: 16 residues. The CDR3 nucleotides are TGTGCCAGCTCACCGGCATGGGGGGCTGGGGCCAACGTCCTGACTTTC. It translates to CASSPAWGAGANVLTF.

The chain employs TRBV18 and TRBJ1-5, with TRBD1 as a possible D gene (6 bases). The V end lost 6 bases, the J end lost 4 bases, and 19 bases lay between the germline ends. This CDR3 comprises 16 residues. Germline V gene sequence: CDR1 KGHSH, CDR2 LQKENI. The CDR3 reads CASSGGGVQGNQPQHF. The CDR3 coding sequence is TGTGCCAGCTCCGGAGGGGGAGTGCAGGGGAATCAGCCCCAGCATTTT.

The genes are TRBV4-1 and TRBJ1-3, with 7 bases fitting TRBD1. The CDR3 is 16 residues long. Per the germline V gene, CDR1 is MGHRA and CDR2 is YSYEKL. Germline trimming cut 0 bases from V and 10 bases from J; bases unmatched to any gene: 12. The CDR3 loop is CASSQEVAGGVRTIYF. CDR3 coding DNA: TGCGCCAGCAGCCAAGAGGTGGCAGGGGGGGTAAGAACCATATATTTT.

The chain links TRBV14 to TRBJ2-2; TRBD1 matches at 8 bases. The CDR3 runs to 15 residues. Trimming removed 5 bases from V and 2 bases from J; junction bases left unmatched: 4. The germline gives CDR1 SGHDN, CDR2 FVKESK. The CDR3 DNA is TGTGCCAGCAGCGGCAGGGGGCGAAACACCGGGGAGCTGTTTTTT. Its translation: CASSGRGRNTGELFF.

The rearrangement links TRBV6-5 to TRBJ1-1, with TRBD1 identical over 7 bases. Looked up from germline, CDR1 is MNHEY and CDR2 is SVGAGI. With V trimmed by 2 bases and J by 3 bases, 3 bases remained unmatched. The CDR3 extends over 14 amino acids. CDR3 coding DNA: TGTGCCAGCAGTTACACCAGGGGGTACACTGAAGCTTTCTTT. This codes for CASSYTRGYTEAFF.

The chain joins TRBV7-9 to TRBJ1-2; no clear D. Germline lookup yields CDR1 SEHNR and CDR2 FQNEAQ (reference sequence). The CDR3 totals 11 residues. V lost 0 bases and J 9 bases, leaving 5 bases between the germline ends. In DNA, the CDR3 is TGTGCCAGCAGCTTAGCACAGAGCTACACCTTC. It codes for CASSLAQSYTF.

The chain recombines TRBV5-4 with TRBJ2-5; D ambiguous. CDR1 and CDR2 from the germline V gene are SGHNT and YYREEE (reference sequence). The CDR3 sequence is 15 residues long. V gave up 3 bases and J gave up 2 bases, with 14 bases separating them. In DNA, the CDR3 is TGTGCCAGCAGCTCACCGACCGGGCCGCAAGAGACCCAGTACTTC. Protein product: CASSSPTGPQETQYF.

This clone was seen only once. The chain joins TRBV19 to TRBJ1-2; a weak D match, TRBD1 (5 bases). The CDR3 has 13 amino acids. V lost 5 bases to trimming and J lost 4 bases, with 11 bases between them. Germline values: CDR1 LNHDA, CDR2 SQIVND (reference sequence). CDR3 sequence reads: CASSPEGAYGYTF. The CDR3 DNA follows: TGTGCCAGTAGTCCCGAAGGGGCCTATGGCTACACCTTC.

This clone came up a few times. The chain employs TRBV2 and TRBJ1-2; 10 bases agree with TRBD1. Losses at the gene ends were 0 bases for V and 5 bases for J; bases not matched to a gene: 3. CDR3 length: 15 amino acids. The germline V gene has CDR1 SNHLY and CDR2 FYNNEI. This CDR3 is CASSEAGQGSYGYTF. The CDR3 DNA reads TGTGCCAGCAGTGAAGCGGGACAGGGGTCATATGGCTACACCTTC.

The genes are TRBV28 and TRBJ2-3; no clear D. Germline V gene lookup returns CDR1 MDHEN and CDR2 SYDVKM. Between the trimmed V and J ends, which lost 5 bases and 6 bases, there was a span of 9 bases. This CDR3 spans 12 amino acids. The CDR3 DNA follows: TGTGCCAGCAGTACCCCCGGGGATACGCAGTATTTT. It is translated as CASSTPGDTQYF.

The chain carries TRBV2 and TRBJ1-4, with D uncertain. Germline CDR1 and CDR2: SNHLY and FYNNEI. Trimming cost V 4 bases and J 8 bases, with 14 bases left between them. This CDR3 has 14 residues. CDR3 amino acids: CASSGLNTGEKLFF. The CDR3 nucleotides are TGTGCCAGCAGTGGACTCAACACGGGGGAAAAACTGTTTTTT.

The J gene is TRBJ2-3, the V gene TRBV9, with 10 bases identical to TRBD2. This CDR3 spans 16 amino acids. The ends lost 2 bases at V and 6 bases at J; junction bases unmatched: 9. Germline loops: CDR1 SGDLS, CDR2 YYNGEE. The CDR3 DNA is TGTGCCAGCAGCGTTACTAGCGGGGTAGGCCCTGATACGCAGTATTTT. It codes for CASSVTSGVGPDTQYF.

The rearrangement links TRBV7-3 to TRBJ1-5, with TRBD1 matching over 7 bases. From germline, CDR1 is SGHTA and CDR2 FQGTGA. The CDR3 length is 14 residues. The trim removed 5 bases at V and 7 bases at J, leaving 8 bases unmatched. Written as DNA, the CDR3 is TGTGCCAGCAGCCCGACAGGGCCCGGACAGCCCCAGCATTTT. Its translation is CASSPTGPGQPQHF. Combining the CDR3 with reference TRBV7-3 and TRBJ1-5 gives the whole variable domain GAGVSQTPSNKVTEKGKYVELRCDPISGHTALYWYRQSLGQGPEFLIYFQGTGAADDSGLPNDRFFAVRPEGSVSTLKIQRTERGDSAVYLCASSPTGPGQPQHFGDGTRLSIL.

The V gene is TRBV25-1, the J gene TRBJ1-3, with D hard to call. This CDR3 is 16 amino acids long. Trimming left V 4 bases short and J 2 bases short, with 15 bases between. Germline assignment: CDR1 MGHDK and CDR2 SYGVNS. The CDR3 nucleotides read TGTGCCAGCAGTGTCACGTTAGGCAGCACTGGAAACACCATATATTTT. This sequence encodes CASSVTLGSTGNTIYF.

The genes are TRBV5-8 and TRBJ1-1, with 8 bases matching TRBD1. The length of the CDR3 is 15 residues. The V gene's germline CDR1 is SGHTS and CDR2 YDEGEE. The V gene end was trimmed by 4 bases and the J gene end by 1 base; junction bases not matched to a gene: 6. The CDR3: CASSPGDRQNTEAFF. CDR3 nucleotide sequence: TGTGCCAGCAGCCCTGGGGACAGGCAGAACACTGAAGCTTTCTTT.

The rearrangement joins TRBV19 to TRBJ2-5, with no clear D. CDR1 is LNHDA and CDR2 is SQIVND in the germline V gene (reference sequence). The CDR3 contains 17 residues. The ends were cut back, 1 base at V and 4 bases at J, with 19 bases in the middle. The CDR3 bases are TGTGCCAGTAGTATAGCAGGATGGCAAGACCCCCGAGAGACCCAGTACTTC. Translated: CASSIAGWQDPRETQYF.

This clone has only a few counts. The V gene is TRBV5-1, the J gene TRBJ2-3; 10 bases fit TRBD2. The V segment lost 4 bases and the J segment 0 bases; nucleotides outside the gene matches: 8. Germline V gene sequence: CDR1 SGHRS, CDR2 YFSETQ. This CDR3 has 17 amino acids. The CDR3 bases are TGCGCCAGCAGCCTCGGGGCTAGCGGGGGTAGCACAGATACGCAGTATTTT. Protein sequence: CASSLGASGGSTDTQYF.

The rearrangement uses TRBV6-5 and TRBJ1-2; the D is unclear. The CDR3 consists of 12 residues. Germline V gene data show CDR1 as MNHEY and CDR2 as SVGAGI. Deletions cut 4 bases from V and 4 bases from J, with 7 bases between. The CDR3 is CASSSSLYGYTF. CDR3 bases: TGTGCCAGCAGTTCGTCTCTCTATGGCTACACCTTC.

This clone has just one count. V and J are TRBV18 and TRBJ2-7, with a weak D call TRBD2 (5 bases). The germline CDR1 and CDR2 sequences are KGHSH and LQKENI. The CDR3 contains 14 residues. V gave up 5 bases and J gave up 2 bases, with 13 bases separating them. The CDR3 region is CASSSRRETYEQYF. The CDR3 nucleotides are TGTGCCAGCTCATCGCGACGGGAAACCTACGAGCAGTACTTC.